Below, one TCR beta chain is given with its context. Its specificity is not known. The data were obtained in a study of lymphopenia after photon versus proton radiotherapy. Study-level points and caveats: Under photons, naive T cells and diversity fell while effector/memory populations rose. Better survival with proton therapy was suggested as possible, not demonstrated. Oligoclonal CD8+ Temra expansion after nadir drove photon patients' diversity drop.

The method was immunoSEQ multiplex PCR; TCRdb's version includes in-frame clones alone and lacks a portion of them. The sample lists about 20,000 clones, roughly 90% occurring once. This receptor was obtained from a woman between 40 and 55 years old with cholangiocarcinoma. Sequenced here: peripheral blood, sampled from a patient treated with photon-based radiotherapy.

The CDR3 spells CASSSTSGGPLTQYF. CDR3 nucleotide sequence: TGTGCCAGCAGCTCTACTAGCGGGGGGCCTCTTACGCAGTATTTT. J is TRBJ2-3 and V is TRBV7-2, with 12 bases lining up with TRBD2. CDR1 is SGHTA, CDR2 FQGNSA, per germline. The ends lost 4 bases at V and 8 bases at J; junction bases unmatched: 7. This CDR3 region has 15 residues.